The 2 T cell receptor beta chains below come from one sample, sequenced in a study of blood T cell repertoires in COVID-19. The protocol was immunoSEQ multiplex PCR, while the TCRdb copy is restricted to in-frame clones and leaves out a portion. The sample lists fewer than 350,000 clones, around 87% occurring once. Sequencing was carried out using peripheral blood. Receptors originate from a woman in her thirties who had recovered from COVID-19.

This clone appeared once. The gene calls are TRBV7-2 and TRBJ2-5, with a tentative D call TRBD1 (6 bases). CDR3 size: 14 residues. The V end was cut by 2 bases, the J end by 2 bases, with 9 bases between. Germline loops: CDR1 SGHTA, CDR2 FQGNSA. Written as DNA, the CDR3 is TGTGCCAGCAGCTTAATCAGGGGACAAGAGACCCAGTACTTC. Protein: CASSLIRGQETQYF.

V and J are TRBV4-1 and TRBJ1-6, with TRBD1 matching 9 bases. V was clipped by 2 bases and J by 10 bases; unmatched bases: 6. CDR3 length equals 15 residues. The germline V gene has CDR1 MGHRA and CDR2 YSYEKL. The CDR3 protein is CASSQLTGGGSPLHF. In nucleotides, the CDR3 is TGCGCCAGCAGCCAATTGACAGGGGGTGGCTCACCCCTCCACTTT.